These 17 T cell receptor beta chains came from one sample sequenced in a study of T cell responses to AZD1222 COVID-19 vaccine. Only in-frame clones appear in the TCRdb table, and some are missing; sequencing was by immunoSEQ multiplex PCR. Of about 150,000 clones in the sample, around 94% were seen once. The sequencing used peripheral blood, collected on day 0 of AZD1222 vaccination. These receptors were obtained from an adult in good health.

The chain combines TRBV27 with TRBJ1-1; 7 positions match TRBD1. The J segment lost 5 bases and the V segment lost 4 bases, leaving 10 bases of the junction unmatched. Germline CDR1 and CDR2: MNHEY and SMNVEV (reference sequence). The CDR3 contains 15 residues. The CDR3, as DNA: TGTGCCAGCAGTTCCCCCCGGGACAGCTATACTGAAGCTTTCTTT. It codes for CASSSPRDSYTEAFF.

The gene calls are TRBV3-1 (or the pseudogene TRBV3-2) and TRBJ1-4; D not certain. Germline V gives CDR1 LGHDT, CDR2 YNNKEL (reference sequence). The V and J ends lost 2 bases and 7 bases respectively, with 8 bases between them. The CDR3 consists of 13 residues. The CDR3 region has the DNA TGTGCCAGCAGCCAAACGTTTGGTGAAAAACTGTTTTTT. Protein product: CASSQTFGEKLFF.

V is TRBV6-2 or TRBV6-3 and J is TRBJ1-1, with D tentatively TRBD1 (5 bases). Looked up from germline, CDR1 is MNHEY and CDR2 is SVGEGT. V was trimmed by 0 bases and J by 4 bases, leaving 6 bases between them. This CDR3 comprises 13 residues. For the CDR3, the DNA is TGTGCCAGCAGTTACTCGAGGGGCACTGAAGCTTTCTTT. Translated, it gives CASSYSRGTEAFF.

This clone was detected a few times. The rearrangement links TRBV27 to TRBJ1-6; D remains unclear. The CDR3 length is 13 residues. Germline-derived CDR1 and CDR2 are MNHEY and SMNVEV (reference sequence). Trimming cost V 3 bases and J 14 bases, with 14 bases left between them. The CDR3 here is CASSFGRTATLHF. CDR3 coding DNA: TGTGCCAGCAGTTTCGGCCGGACGGCCACCCTCCACTTT.

This chain links TRBV12-3 or TRBV12-4 with TRBJ1-2, with D hard to call. Trimming removed 6 bases at V and 2 bases at J, with 10 bases between. CDR3 length: 13 amino acids. The CDR3 loop is CASRLSGNYGYTF. Written as DNA, the CDR3 is TGTGCCAGCAGACTGAGCGGGAACTATGGCTACACCTTC.

The chain carries TRBV6-1 and TRBJ1-4, with unresolved D. The CDR3 loop spans 16 amino acids. Germline V lookup: CDR1 MNHNS, CDR2 SASEGT. The germline V and J ends were trimmed by 3 bases and 0 bases, with 11 bases remaining between them. In DNA form, the CDR3 reads TGTGCCAGCAGTGACGGTGGCCTTGCAACTAATGAAAAACTGTTTTTT. Protein product: CASSDGGLATNEKLFF.

The genes are TRBV5-1 and TRBJ2-1, with D tentatively TRBD2 (6 bases). This CDR3 contains 15 residues. Germline V gives CDR1 SGHRS, CDR2 YFSETQ. V lost 2 bases and J lost 7, with 16 bases in between. DNA of the CDR3: TGCGCCAGCAGCTTCTTGGCGGGGTCAGGGAATGAGCAGTTCTTC. Encoded protein: CASSFLAGSGNEQFF.

In this sample, this clone turned up once. J is TRBJ2-7 and V is TRBV9, with 7 bases lining up with TRBD1. This CDR3 has 16 amino acids. Germline-derived CDR1 and CDR2 are SGDLS and YYNGEE. V lost 0 bases, J lost 1 base, and 7 bases stayed unmatched. The CDR3 DNA reads as TGTGCCAGCAGCGTAGACATCGGACAGGAATCCTACGAGCAGTACGTC. Translated: CASSVDIGQESYEQYV.

The table lists this clone with a count of one. The chain has TRBV7-9 and TRBJ2-1; 13 nucleotides agree with TRBD2. V was clipped by 2 bases and J by 5 bases; unmatched bases: 9. This CDR3 spans 18 amino acids. Germline-derived CDR1 and CDR2 are SEHNR and FQNEAQ (reference sequence). CDR3 DNA: TGTGCCAGCAGCTTATCTCGACTAGCGGGGGGAACAAACAATGAGCAGTTCTTC. As protein: CASSLSRLAGGTNNEQFF. Supplemented by reference TRBV7-9 and TRBJ2-1, the full variable domain reads DTGVSQNPRHKITKRGQNVTFRCDPISEHNRLYWYRQTLGQGPEFLTYFQNEAQLEKSRLLSDRFSAERPKGSFSTLEIQRTEQGDSAMYLCASSLSRLAGGTNNEQFFGPGTRLTVL.

This rearrangement joins TRBV7-2 to TRBJ2-2; D unresolved. In germline, CDR1 is SGHTA, CDR2 FQGNSA. The CDR3 loop spans 13 amino acids. The ends were cut back, 5 bases at V and 0 bases at J, with 4 bases in the middle. DNA for the CDR3: TGTGCCAGCAGCGCCGCGAACACCGGGGAGCTGTTTTTT. This sequence encodes CASSAANTGELFF. The entire variable domain, with the rest obtained from reference TRBV7-2 and TRBJ2-2, is as follows: GAGVSQSPSNKVTEKGKDVELRCDPISGHTALYWYRQSLGQGLEFLIYFQGNSAPDKSGLPSDRFSAERTGGSVSTLTIQRTQQEDSAVYLCASSAANTGELFFGEGSRLTVL.

The rearrangement links TRBV28 to TRBJ1-2; no clear D gene. Per germline, CDR1 MDHEN and CDR2 SYDVKM. The CDR3 is 14 residues long. The V gene lost 1 base and the J gene lost 6 bases, with 12 bases spanning the gap. Written as DNA, the CDR3 is TGTGCCAGCAGTTTATCCGGGATGAGGGATGGCTACACCTTC. Its translation: CASSLSGMRDGYTF.

V is TRBV2 and J is TRBJ1-2; no clear D gene. The CDR3 contains 10 residues. Between the trimmed V and J ends, which lost 6 bases and 3 bases, there was a span of 2 bases. CDR1 is SNHLY, CDR2 FYNNEI, per germline. For the CDR3, the DNA is TGTGCCAGCAGCTACTATGGCTACACCTTC. Translating it yields CASSYYGYTF. Based on the CDR3 plus reference TRBV2 and TRBJ1-2, the full variable domain is EPEVTQTPSHQVTQMGQEVILRCVPISNHLYFYWYRQILGQKVEFLVSFYNNEISEKSEIFDDQFSVERPDGSNFTLKIRSTKLEDSAMYFCASSYYGYTFGSGTRLTVV.

This chain connects TRBV28 to TRBJ1-1; a possible D gene is TRBD1 (5 bases). CDR1 is MDHEN and CDR2 is SYDVKM in the germline V gene. CDR3 length equals 13 residues. The V and J ends lost 5 bases and 1 base respectively, with 8 bases between them. The CDR3 bases are TGTGCCAGCAGTGGGGCGCCGAACACTGAAGCTTTCTTT. Its protein is CASSGAPNTEAFF.

V is TRBV10-2 and J is TRBJ2-7; 10 bases match TRBD2. V was pared by 10 bases and J by 4 bases, with 16 bases of the junction left unmatched. Looked up from germline, CDR1 is WSHSY and CDR2 is SAAADI. The CDR3 spans 16 residues. The CDR3 reads CATNNLWASGSYEQYV. The CDR3 DNA sequence: TGCGCCACTAACAACCTGTGGGCTAGCGGGAGTTACGAGCAGTACGTC.

The rearrangement uses TRBV6-1 and TRBJ2-3; no clear D gene. The ends were cut back, 3 bases at V and 2 bases at J, with 15 bases in the middle. The length of the CDR3 is 16 residues. Looked up from germline, CDR1 is MNHNS and CDR2 is SASEGT. In DNA form, the CDR3 reads TGTGCCAGCAGTGATCGGGTTTGGGAATTCACAGATACGCAGTATTTT. It codes for CASSDRVWEFTDTQYF.

The chain recombines TRBV2 with TRBJ2-1, with 7 bases matching TRBD2. From germline, CDR1 is SNHLY and CDR2 FYNNEI. Trimming at V came to 8 bases and at J to 2 bases, leaving 6 bases not matched to a gene. The CDR3 runs to 14 residues. CDR3 sequence: CASLAGEPYNEQFF. CDR3 nucleotide sequence: TGTGCCAGCTTGGCGGGAGAACCCTACAATGAGCAGTTCTTC.

The J gene is TRBJ1-2, the V gene TRBV7-2; 8 bases line up with TRBD1. Losses at the gene ends were 1 base for V and 8 bases for J; bases not matched to a gene: 9. This CDR3 spans 15 amino acids. CDR1 is SGHTA, CDR2 FQGNSA, per germline. The DNA for the CDR3 is TGTGCCAGCAGCTTAGATAACGGACAGGGTTCCGGCTACACCTTC. Its translation is CASSLDNGQGSGYTF.